This T cell receptor (beta chain) stems from a study of circulating and synovial CD4+ cells in juvenile arthritis. Regarding the study as a whole: Shared-clonotype fractions with synovium likely underestimate full repertoire overlap.

Sequencing used immunoSEQ multiplex PCR; TCRdb keeps in-frame clones, though not all of them. The sample comprises over 3,000 clones, approximately 80% of which are singletons, and about 4.9% rests with the top ten. CDR3 length: 16 residues. Trimming pared 2 bases from V and 1 base from J, leaving 12 bases between. CDR1 is SGHTA and CDR2 is FQGNSA in the germline V gene. Points on this clone: Its target is not known.

This chain connects TRBV7-2 to TRBJ2-4, with D tentatively TRBD1 (5 bases). Sequencing was done on a sample of CD4+ T cells from synovial fluid. The TCR comes from a human donor with juvenile idiopathic arthritis. The CDR3 reads CASSLRQGVAKNIQYF. CDR3 DNA: TGTGCCAGCAGCTTACGGCAGGGTGTTGCCAAAAACATTCAGTACTTC.